These 7 T cell receptor beta chains came from one sample sequenced in a study of siplizumab effects on memory and regulatory T cells. Mixed lymphocyte reaction cells were cocultured at 37°C for 5 to 7 days. Generated by immunoSEQ multiplex PCR, the TCRdb table keeps only in-frame clones and is missing some. The table includes hundreds of clones, about 66% detected once. For these TCRs, the target antigens are not known. The sample was CFSE-low (dividing) CD4+ T cells sorted from an allogeneic mixed lymphocyte reaction. These receptors originate from a human donor in good health; the cells came from an allogeneic mixed lymphocyte reaction.

The chain employs TRBV6-1 and TRBJ1-5; no reliable D call. Germline CDR1 is MNHNS and CDR2 is SASEGT. Trimming took off 7 bases at V and 5 bases at J, with 9 bases between the two ends. The CDR3 runs to 12 residues. The CDR3 loop reads CASMDGDQPQHF. The CDR3 coding sequence is TGTGCCAGCATGGACGGAGATCAGCCCCAGCATTTT.

As to this clone: A junction boundary mismatches the germline segment, possibly from a read error. The gene calls are TRBV5-6 and TRBJ2-6; possibly TRBD1 or TRBD2 for D (5 bases each). The V gene's germline CDR1 is SGHDT and CDR2 YYEEEE. The CDR3 is 15 amino acids. For the CDR3, the DNA is TGTGCCAGCAGCCGGGACCTCTCTCGGGCCAACGTCCTGACTTTC. It is translated as CASSRDLSRANVLTF.

This chain joins TRBV7-9 and TRBJ2-3; D unresolved. The germline gives CDR1 SEHNR, CDR2 FQNEAQ (reference sequence). The CDR3 spans 13 residues. V was pared by 6 bases and J by 6 bases, with 13 bases between. CDR3 sequence: CASSVPPPDTQYF. The CDR3, as DNA: TGTGCCAGCAGTGTCCCCCCCCCGGATACGCAGTATTTT.

This CDR3 reads CASSLGLAALSYNEQFF. For the CDR3, the DNA is TGTGCCAGCAGCTTAGGACTAGCGGCCTTGTCCTACAATGAGCAGTTCTTC. This chain uses TRBV7-9 with TRBJ2-1; TRBD2 agrees at 9 bases. Germline CDR1 reads SEHNR; CDR2 reads FQNEAQ (reference sequence). The CDR3 is 17 residues long. With 1 base clipped from V and 1 base from J, the junction kept 5 bases outside the gene matches.

This clone was observed once. The V gene is TRBV5-3, the J gene TRBJ1-2, with TRBD1 as a possible D gene (5 bases). TRBV5-3 is known as an ORF, though its function is uncertain. The V end lost 0 bases, the J end lost 4 bases, and 10 bases lay between the germline ends. The CDR3 runs to 14 residues. CDR3 sequence: CARSLAGQGYGYTF. The DNA for the CDR3 is TGTGCCAGAAGCTTGGCGGGGCAAGGCTATGGCTACACCTTC.

This clone was found a few times. The J gene is TRBJ1-3, the V gene TRBV6-5; maybe TRBD1 (5 bases). The CDR3 runs to 14 residues. Germline values: CDR1 MNHEY, CDR2 SVGAGI. V lost 6 bases to trimming and J lost 4 bases, with 13 bases between them. The CDR3 sequence: CASSSPGRGNTIYF. The CDR3 region has the DNA TGTGCCAGCAGCTCCCCAGGGAGAGGAAACACCATATATTTT.

A few counts support this clone. This chain links TRBV7-2 with TRBJ1-1, with TRBD1 identical over 7 bases. This CDR3 spans 13 amino acids. Germline V gene lookup returns CDR1 SGHTA and CDR2 FQGNSA. V dropped 7 bases and J dropped 4; count of bases not matched to a gene: 6. CDR3 in DNA: TGTGCCAGCATATTGACAGGGCTCACTGAAGCTTTCTTT. Protein sequence: CASILTGLTEAFF.